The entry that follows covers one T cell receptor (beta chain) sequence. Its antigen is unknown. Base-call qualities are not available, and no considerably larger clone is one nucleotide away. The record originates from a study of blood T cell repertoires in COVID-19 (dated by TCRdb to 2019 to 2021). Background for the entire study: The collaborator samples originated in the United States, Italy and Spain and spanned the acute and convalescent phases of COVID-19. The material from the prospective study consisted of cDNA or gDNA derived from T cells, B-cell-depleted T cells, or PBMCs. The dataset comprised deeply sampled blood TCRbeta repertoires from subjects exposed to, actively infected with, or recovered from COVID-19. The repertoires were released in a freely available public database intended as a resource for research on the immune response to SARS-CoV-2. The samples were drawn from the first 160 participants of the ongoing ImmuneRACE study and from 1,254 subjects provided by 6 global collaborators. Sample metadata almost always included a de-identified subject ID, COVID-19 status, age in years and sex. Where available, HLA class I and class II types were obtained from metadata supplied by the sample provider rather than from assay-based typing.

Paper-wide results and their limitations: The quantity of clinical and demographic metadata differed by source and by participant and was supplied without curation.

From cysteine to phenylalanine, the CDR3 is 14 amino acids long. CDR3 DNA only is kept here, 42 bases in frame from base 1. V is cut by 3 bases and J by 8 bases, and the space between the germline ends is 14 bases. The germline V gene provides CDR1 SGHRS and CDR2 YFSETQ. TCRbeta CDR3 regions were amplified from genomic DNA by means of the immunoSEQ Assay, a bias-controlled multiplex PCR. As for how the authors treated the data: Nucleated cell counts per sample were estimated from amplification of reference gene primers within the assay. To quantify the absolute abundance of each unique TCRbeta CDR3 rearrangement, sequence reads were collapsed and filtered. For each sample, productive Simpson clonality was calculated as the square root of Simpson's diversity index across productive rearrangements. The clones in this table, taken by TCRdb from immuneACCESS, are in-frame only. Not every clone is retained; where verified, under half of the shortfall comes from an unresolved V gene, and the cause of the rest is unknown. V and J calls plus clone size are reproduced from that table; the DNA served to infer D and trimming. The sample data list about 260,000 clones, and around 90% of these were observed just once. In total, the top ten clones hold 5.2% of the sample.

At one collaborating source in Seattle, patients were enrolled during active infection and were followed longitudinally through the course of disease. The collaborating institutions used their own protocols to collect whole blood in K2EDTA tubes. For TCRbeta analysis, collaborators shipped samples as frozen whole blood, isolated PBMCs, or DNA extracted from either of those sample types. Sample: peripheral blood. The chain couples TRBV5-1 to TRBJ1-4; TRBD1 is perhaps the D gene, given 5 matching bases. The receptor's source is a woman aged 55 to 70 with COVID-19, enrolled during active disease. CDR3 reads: CASSSKQEGEKLFF. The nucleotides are TGCGCCAGCAGCTCCAAACAGGAAGGGGAAAAACTGTTTTTT.